This T cell receptor (beta chain) was captured by sequencing in a study of T cells after posttransplantation cyclophosphamide. This table comes from immunoSEQ multiplex PCR, and its TCRdb copy is limited to in-frame clones, with some not included. Here the sample spans roughly 30,000 clones, around 90% being singletons. This clone was found once. Its antigen is unidentified. General study results and limits: TRB clonality was highly associated with recipient CMV seropositivity and reactivation. TRB overlap between skin or GI tissue T cells and blood was limited. Donor-recipient repertoire similarity was low at 1-2 months, rising over year one.

V was pared by 5 bases and J by 6 bases, with 6 bases of the junction left unmatched. Germline assignment: CDR1 SGHTA and CDR2 FQGNSA. The CDR3 consists of 13 residues. Sequencing was done on a sample of PBMCs. The TCR was taken from a middle-aged woman with a blood cancer, CMV-positive, and with a related stem cell donor. The V gene is TRBV7-2, the J gene TRBJ1-1, with 7 bases identical to TRBD1. The CDR3 loop is CASSPGQPAEAFF. CDR3 coding DNA: TGTGCCAGCAGCCCGGGACAGCCCGCTGAAGCTTTCTTT.